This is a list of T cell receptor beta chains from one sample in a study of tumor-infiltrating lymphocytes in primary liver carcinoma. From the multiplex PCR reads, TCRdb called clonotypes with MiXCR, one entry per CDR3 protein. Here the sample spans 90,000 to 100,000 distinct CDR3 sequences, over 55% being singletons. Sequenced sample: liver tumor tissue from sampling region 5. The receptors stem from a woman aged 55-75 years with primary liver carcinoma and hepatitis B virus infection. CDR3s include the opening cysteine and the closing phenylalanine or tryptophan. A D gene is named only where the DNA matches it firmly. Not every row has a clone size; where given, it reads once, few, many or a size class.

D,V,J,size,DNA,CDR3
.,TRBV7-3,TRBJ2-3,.,TGTGCCCGCAGCTTAACAGTGAAAGATACGCAGTATTTT,CARSLTVKDTQYF
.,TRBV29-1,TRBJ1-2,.,TGCAGCGTTGACAGGGTGGGAGTCGAGCAGGGCTACACCTTC,CSVDRVGVEQGYTF
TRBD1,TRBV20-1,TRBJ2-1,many,TGCAGTGCTAGTGACCCCGGGACAGGGTCCGGTGAGCAGTTCTTC,CSASDPGTGSGEQFF
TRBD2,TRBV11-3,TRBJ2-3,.,TGTGCCAGCAGCTATTGGTTAGCGGGAGAAGATAGCACAGATACGCAGTATTTT,CASSYWLAGEDSTDTQYF
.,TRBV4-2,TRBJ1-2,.,TGTGCCAGCACCCAAGATGGGGCATGGAGCAACTATGGCTACACCTTC,CASTQDGAWSNYGYTF
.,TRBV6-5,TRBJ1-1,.,TGTGCCAGCAGTTTGAACCCGTTCACTGAAGGTTTCTTC,CASSLNPFTEGFF
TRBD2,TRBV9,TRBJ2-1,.,TGTGCCAGCAGCTGCGGCGTGGGGACTAGCGGCTACAATGAGCAGTTCTTC,CASSCGVGTSGYNEQFF
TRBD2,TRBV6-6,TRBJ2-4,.,TGTGCTAGCAGTTACGGGGGACTAGCGGTTCAAGACATTCAGTACTTC,CASSYGGLAVQDIQYF
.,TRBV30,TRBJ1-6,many,TGTGCCTGGAGTGTGACAGGAAGGCGATATTCACCCCTCCACTTT,CAWSVTGRRYSPLHF
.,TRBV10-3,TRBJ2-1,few,TGTGCCATCAGTGCTTTCATAGCCCCAAGCTCCTACAATGAGCAGTTCTTC,CAISAFIAPSSYNEQFF
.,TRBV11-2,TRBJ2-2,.,TGTGCCAGCAGCCCTTATAGACGGGTCGGGGACCTGGTTTTT,CASSPYRRVGDLVF
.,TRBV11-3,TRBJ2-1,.,TGTGCCAGCAGCGCGACTAACAGAGGCCAATACAAAGAGCAGTTCTTC,CASSATNRGQYKEQFF
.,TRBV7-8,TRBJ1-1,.,TGTGCCAGCAGCTTGCGGGATGCGAACACTGAAGCTTTCTTT,CASSLRDANTEAFF
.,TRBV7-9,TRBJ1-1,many,TGTGCCAGCAGCTTACTAAACACTGAAGCTTTCTTT,CASSLLNTEAFF
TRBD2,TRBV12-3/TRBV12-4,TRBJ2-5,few,TGTGTCAGCAGTTTAAAGGCGGGAGGTCCGGAGACCCAGTACTTC,CVSSLKAGGPETQYF
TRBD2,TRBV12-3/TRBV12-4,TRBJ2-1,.,TGTGTCAGCAGAGACGAGCGGGAGGCCCTCAATGAGCAGTTGTTC,CVSRDEREALNEQLF
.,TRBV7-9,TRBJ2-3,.,TGTGCCAGCAGCAAGACTATCGGGAGCACAGATACGCAGTATTTT,CASSKTIGSTDTQYF
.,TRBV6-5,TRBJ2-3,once,TGTGCCAGCAGGACTAGTGGGAGACGTGATACGCAGTATTTT,CASRTSGRRDTQYF
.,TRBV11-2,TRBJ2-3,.,TGTGCCAGCAGCTCGCGGGGCCCAGATACGCAGTATTTT,CASSSRGPDTQYF
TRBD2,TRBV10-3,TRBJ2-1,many,TGTGCCATCAGTGAGTCTAATACCGGGACTAGCGCGCCCTACAATGAGCAGTTCTTC,CAISESNTGTSAPYNEQFF
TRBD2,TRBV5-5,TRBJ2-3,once,TGTACCAACAGCTTGGAATTAGCGGGAGGGAGAGATACGCAGTATTTT,CTNSLELAGGRDTQYF
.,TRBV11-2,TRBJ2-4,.,TGTGCCAGCAGCCCCCGGCCAGGGTTGATACCCAAAAACATTCAGTACTTC,CASSPRPGLIPKNIQYF
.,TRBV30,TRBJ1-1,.,TGTGCCTGGAGACATAGAGGCGGAGAGGACTCTGAAGCTTTCTTT,CAWRHRGGEDSEAFF
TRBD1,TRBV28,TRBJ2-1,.,TGTGCCAGCAAAACCCCTCCGGGACAGGACTCCCACGATGAGCAGTTCTTC,CASKTPPGQDSHDEQFF
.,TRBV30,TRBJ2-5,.,TGTGTCTGGGGTGGGATTACCCGGGAGACCCAGTACTTC,CVWGGITRETQYF
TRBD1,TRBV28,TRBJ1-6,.,TGTGCCAGCAGTTCCTACTCCGATCCGACAGGGGGTAATTCACCCCTCCACTTT,CASSSYSDPTGGNSPLHF
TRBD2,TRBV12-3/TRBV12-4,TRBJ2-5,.,TGTGCCAGCAGAAGACTAGCGGGAGGGCCAAGAGTAGACCAGTACTTC,CASRRLAGGPRVDQYF
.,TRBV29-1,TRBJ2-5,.,TGCAGCGGTATTTCACAGGGTGGAGAGACCCAGTACTTC,CSGISQGGETQYF
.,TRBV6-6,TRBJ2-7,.,TGTGCCCGTCGGGACAAAGCCTACGAGCAGCACTTC,CARRDKAYEQHF
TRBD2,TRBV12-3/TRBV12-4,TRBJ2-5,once,TGTGCCAGCAGAAGACTAGCGGGAGGGCCAAGATTAGAGGACCAGTCCTTC,CASRRLAGGPRLEDQSF
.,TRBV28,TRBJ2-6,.,TGTGCCAGCAGTCCCGTGGGGGCTCAGTATGGGGCCAACGTCCTGACTTTC,CASSPVGAQYGANVLTF
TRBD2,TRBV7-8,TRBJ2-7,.,TGTGCCAACAGCTCATCGGGACTAGCGGTTTACTACAAGCAGTATTTC,CANSSSGLAVYYKQYF
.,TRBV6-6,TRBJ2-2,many,TGTGCAGCCCGGGGTTCCAACACCGGGGAGCTGTTTTTT,CAARGSNTGELFF
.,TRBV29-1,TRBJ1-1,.,TGCAATGTTGGCCCGAGACAGAGCCTGAACACTGAAGCTTTCTTT,CNVGPRQSLNTEAFF
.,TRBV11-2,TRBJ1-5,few,TGTGCCAGCAGCTTAGTAGGGGTAACAGGGAGCAATCAGCCCCAGCATTTT,CASSLVGVTGSNQPQHF
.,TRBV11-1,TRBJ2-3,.,TGTGCCAGCAGCTTAAGACTACGTACGGGAGAGTCTCACTTT,CASSLRLRTGESHF
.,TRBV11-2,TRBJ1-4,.,TGTGCCAGCAGCTCGACATGGACCACTCAAGCAACTAATGAAAAGCTGTTTTTT,CASSSTWTTQATNEKLFF
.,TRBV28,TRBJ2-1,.,TGTGCCAGCAGTCGATACAACAATGAGCAGTTCTTC,CASSRYNNEQFF
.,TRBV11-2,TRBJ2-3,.,TGTGCCAGCAACTTCGGACTAAGACGCACAGATACGCGGTATTTC,CASNFGLRRTDTRYF
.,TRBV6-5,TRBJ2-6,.,TGTGCCAGCAGCTACAGGGTCACTGGGGCCAACGTCGTGACTTTC,CASSYRVTGANVVTF
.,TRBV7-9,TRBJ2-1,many,TGTGCCAGCAGCTTACTAGGGTCGGACGACAATGAGCAGTTCTTC,CASSLLGSDDNEQFF
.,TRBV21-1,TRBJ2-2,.,TGTACCAGCAGCAAAGTTTGCTGGAGGGGCGGAGGGACCGAAACCGGGGAGCTGTTTTTT,CTSSKVCWRGGGTETGELFF
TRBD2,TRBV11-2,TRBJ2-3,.,TGTGCCAGCAGCTTAGGAACGGGAGGCACAGATGCGCACTATTTT,CASSLGTGGTDAHYF